This T cell receptor (delta chain) comes out of a study of gamma-delta T cells after stem cell transplantation. This clone was seen a few times. TCRdb re-identified clones in the RT-PCR reads via CATT. The sample contains 13,000 to 15,000 delta-chain clones, about 30% of which appear only once. The CDR3 sequence is 17 residues long. Germline V gene data show CDR1 as TSWWSYY and CDR2 as QGS. Germline trimming cut 4 bases from V and 4 bases from J; bases unmatched to any gene: 11. The V and J genes are TRDV1 and TRDJ1; 11 bases line up with TRDD3. The sequenced sample was gamma-delta T cells. The receptor comes from a human donor. It is not recorded whose cells these are; they may come from a transplant donor. This CDR3 is CALGGATSTGGYDKLIF. The CDR3 nucleotides read TGTGCTCTTGGGGGGGCGACCTCGACTGGGGGATACGATAAACTCATCTTT.